The 9 T cell receptor beta chains reported below all come from one sample, sequenced in a study of human T cells and chemical hapten exposure. Time point here: pre-sensitization, week 0. The treatment was: therapeutic diphenylcyclopropenone sensitization with weekly scalp DPC. TCRdb reanalysed the RACE reads using MiXCR and keeps one entry per CDR3 protein. Altogether about 80,000 distinct CDR3 sequences are present, around 13% being singletons, with the ten largest covering 4.6%. Sequenced here: whole blood, sampled in connection with sensitization to the hapten diphenylcyclopropenone (DPC). These receptors were obtained from a woman between 45 and 65 years old with alopecia areata. Some clones in this sample may be carry-over from other donors' samples.

A few counts support this clonotype. This chain connects TRBV20-1 to TRBJ2-7, with TRBD1 identical over 9 bases. The length of the CDR3 is 12 residues. V trimming: 8 bases; J trimming: 3 bases; junction bases outside the gene matches: 5. The germline V gene encodes CDR1 DFQATT and CDR2 SNEGSKA (reference sequence). The DNA of the CDR3 is TGCAGTATACAGGGGGCGGTCTACGAGCAGTACTTC. It codes for CSIQGAVYEQYF.

This chain links TRBV28 with TRBJ2-7; D is perhaps TRBD1 (5 bases). This CDR3 comprises 14 residues. Trimming pared 2 bases from V and 5 bases from J, leaving 13 bases between. CDR1 and CDR2 from the germline V gene are MDHEN and SYDVKM. CDR3 protein: CASSLMSYRNEQYF. The CDR3, as DNA: TGTGCCAGCAGTTTAATGAGTTACAGGAACGAGCAGTACTTC. Based on the CDR3 plus reference TRBV28 and TRBJ2-7, the full variable domain is DVKVTQSSRYLVKRTGEKVFLECVQDMDHENMFWYRQDPGLGLRLIYFSYDVKMKEKGDIPEGYSVSREKKERFSLILESASTNQTSMYLCASSLMSYRNEQYFGPGTRLTVT.

V usage is TRBV3-1 and J usage is TRBJ1-1; 7 bases fit TRBD1. This CDR3 spans 14 amino acids. Germline V gives CDR1 LGHDT, CDR2 YNNKEL (reference sequence). Trimming cost V 0 bases and J 6 bases; bases outside gene matches: 4. The CDR3 DNA is TGTGCCAGCAGCCAAGAGAGCAGGGGGTCTGAAGCTTTCTTT. As protein: CASSQESRGSEAFF.

This rearrangement joins TRBV28 to TRBJ2-7; possibly TRBD1 for D (6 bases). CDR1 and CDR2 (germline): MDHEN, SYDVKM. V was clipped by 5 bases and J by 7 bases, with 18 bases between them. The CDR3 has 14 amino acids. DNA for the CDR3: TGTGCCAGCAGTACGAAACAGGGTATTCGGGAGCAGTACTTC. It yields the protein CASSTKQGIREQYF.

The chain combines TRBV11-1 with TRBJ2-1; D not certain. The V and J ends lost 3 bases and 5 bases respectively, with 14 bases between them. CDR1 and CDR2 from the germline V gene are SGHAT and FQDESV (reference sequence). The CDR3 length is 15 residues. The chain's CDR3 is CASSFRAIANNEQFF. CDR3 DNA: TGTGCCAGCAGCTTTAGAGCGATCGCAAACAATGAGCAGTTCTTC. Looking up the rest from reference TRBV11-1 and TRBJ2-1 gives the full variable domain: EAEVAQSPRYKITEKSQAVAFWCDPISGHATLYWYRQILGQGPELLVQFQDESVVDDSQLPKDRFSAERLKGVDSTLKIQPAELGDSAMYLCASSFRAIANNEQFFGPGTRLTVL.

This clonotype was picked up a small number of times. V usage is TRBV20-1 and J usage is TRBJ2-5, with 10 bases fitting TRBD2. Germline loops: CDR1 DFQATT, CDR2 SNEGSKA (reference sequence). The junction had 11 bases not matched to a gene; V was cut back by 6 bases and J by 4 bases. There are 15 residues in the CDR3. The CDR3 DNA reads as TGCAGTGCCCCGACGGCTAGCGGGAGCTTAGAGACCCAGTACTTC. This sequence encodes CSAPTASGSLETQYF.

V and J are TRBV6-1 and TRBJ1-1; D might be TRBD1 (5 bases). Between the trimmed V and J ends, which lost 8 bases and 2 bases, there was a span of 12 bases. Germline-derived CDR1 and CDR2 are MNHNS and SASEGT. The CDR3 spans 13 residues. The CDR3 is CASVRGLNTEAFF. The CDR3 nucleotides are TGTGCCAGCGTTCGGGGACTTAACACTGAAGCTTTCTTT.

This clonotype was detected ten times or more. V and J are TRBV23-1 and TRBJ2-4, with 7 bases aligning to TRBD1. TRBV23-1 is assigned to the ORF class and has an uncertain function. V was clipped by 8 bases and J by 1 base; unmatched bases: 14. CDR3 length equals 17 residues. Written as DNA, the CDR3 is TGCGCCAGCCGACAGGGAGATCGGTTTTGTGCCAAAAACATTCAGTACTTC. This codes for CASRQGDRFCAKNIQYF.

This clonotype appeared a few times. The chain carries TRBV20-1 and TRBJ2-7; TRBD1 agrees at 8 bases. The germline CDR1 and CDR2 sequences are DFQATT and SNEGSKA (reference sequence). Germline trimming cut 5 bases from V and 2 bases from J; bases unmatched to any gene: 2. The CDR3 sequence is 12 residues long. The chain's CDR3 is CSAGTGPYEQYF. CDR3 sequence (DNA): TGCAGTGCTGGGACAGGACCCTACGAGCAGTACTTC.